The 25 T cell receptor beta chains below all came from one sample that was sequenced in a study of blood T cell repertoires in COVID-19. Profiled with immunoSEQ multiplex PCR; TCRdb holds only in-frame clones, not every one. The sample contains 100,000 to 150,000 clones, 85% to 90% of which appear only once. The specimen was peripheral blood. All receptors derive from a man aged 50-59 years with active or convalescent COVID-19.

This rearrangement joins TRBV6-1 to TRBJ1-5; 10 nucleotides agree with TRBD1. Trimming at V came to 2 bases and at J to 7 bases, leaving 8 bases not matched to a gene. CDR3 length equals 16 residues. The germline gives CDR1 MNHNS, CDR2 SASEGT. DNA for the CDR3: TGTGCCAGCAGTGAATTTCGCGGGACAGGGGACCAGCCCCAGCATTTT. It translates to CASSEFRGTGDQPQHF.

The genes are TRBV6-5 and TRBJ2-5; TRBD1 aligns across 7 bases. The CDR3 covers 13 residues. J was trimmed by 4 bases and V by 6 bases; bases with no gene match: 5. Germline loops: CDR1 MNHEY, CDR2 SVGAGI. The CDR3 bases are TGTGCCAGCAGCGGGACAGCCAGAGAGACCCAGTACTTC. The encoded protein is CASSGTARETQYF.

The count of this clone is one. The chain employs TRBV11-2 and TRBJ2-1; 10 nucleotides line up with TRBD2. The CDR3 has 15 amino acids. Germline CDR1 and CDR2: SGHAT and FQNNGV. V was pared by 3 bases and J by 9 bases, with 8 bases of the junction left unmatched. CDR3 sequence reads: CASSLEGSGRSEQFF. The DNA of the CDR3 is TGTGCCAGCAGCTTGGAGGGTAGCGGGAGGTCTGAGCAGTTCTTC.

The chain couples TRBV13 to TRBJ2-7; 8 nucleotides line up with TRBD2. Trimming took 6 bases from V and 3 from J; bases not matched to a gene: 13. The CDR3 contains 16 residues. Germline CDR1 and CDR2: PRHDT and FYEKMQ (reference sequence). CDR3 amino acids: CASSQRSGGLRYEQYF. CDR3 DNA: TGTGCCAGCAGTCAAAGATCGGGGGGGCTGCGCTACGAGCAGTACTTC.

The chain joins TRBV9 to TRBJ2-6; D possibly corresponds to TRBD1 (6 bases). Trimming removed 6 bases at V and 2 bases at J, with 15 bases between. The germline gives CDR1 SGDLS, CDR2 YYNGEE. The CDR3 is made up of 16 amino acids. The CDR3 protein is CASTRRSGAGANVLTF. The CDR3 bases are TGTGCCAGCACCCGTAGGTCAGGGGCTGGGGCCAACGTCCTGACTTTC.

V usage is TRBV9 and J usage is TRBJ1-6; 7 bases are shared with TRBD1. The CDR3 length is 16 residues. The germline V gene has CDR1 SGDLS and CDR2 YYNGEE. The trim removed 2 bases at V and 6 bases at J, leaving 8 bases unmatched. CDR3 coding DNA: TGTGCCAGCAGCGTTTCCTCACAGGGGATTAATTCACCCCTCCACTTT. This translates into CASSVSSQGINSPLHF.

This chain joins TRBV4-1 and TRBJ2-7, with 8 bases identical to TRBD1. Trimming at V came to 0 bases and at J to 6 bases, leaving 10 bases not matched to a gene. The germline V gene has CDR1 MGHRA and CDR2 YSYEKL. This CDR3 comprises 16 residues. CDR3 nucleotides: TGCGCCAGCAGCCAAGACCGGGCAGGGGGCTTAAGCGAGCAGTACTTC. This codes for CASSQDRAGGLSEQYF.

The gene calls are TRBV6-1 and TRBJ2-1; 10 bases line up with TRBD2. This CDR3 has 16 amino acids. V was clipped by 4 bases and J by 0 bases; unmatched bases: 3. Germline loops: CDR1 MNHNS, CDR2 SASEGT. The DNA for the CDR3 is TGTGCCAGCAGTGTACAGCGGGGGGGCTCCTACAATGAGCAGTTCTTC. The encoded protein is CASSVQRGGSYNEQFF.

The chain carries TRBV24-1 and TRBJ1-4; 8 nucleotides match TRBD1. CDR3 length equals 17 residues. The germline V gene has CDR1 KGHDR and CDR2 SFDVKD. V was pared by 6 bases and J by 5 bases, with 13 bases of the junction left unmatched. This CDR3 reads CATSPLPPGDRNEKLFF. Here the CDR3 DNA reads TGTGCCACCAGTCCCTTACCCCCGGGGGACAGGAATGAAAAACTGTTTTTT.

The rearrangement uses TRBV19 and TRBJ2-2; D may be TRBD1 (5 bases). There are 14 residues in the CDR3. In germline, CDR1 is LNHDA, CDR2 SQIVND (reference sequence). V gave up 7 bases and J gave up 8 bases, with 17 bases separating them. The CDR3 region has the DNA TGTGCCAGTACCCCGGCCAGGGTTATTGGGGAGCTGTTTTTT. The encoded protein is CASTPARVIGELFF.

Points on this clone: The identical CDR3 is also encoded by other nucleotide sequences in the sample. The gene calls are TRBV20-1 and TRBJ1-1, with D perhaps TRBD1 (5 bases). This CDR3 comprises 11 residues. Trimming took off 6 bases at V and 5 bases at J, with 10 bases between the two ends. Germline CDR1 DFQATT, CDR2 SNEGSKA (reference sequence). CDR3 protein: CSAVGGTEAFF. CDR3 nucleotide sequence: TGCAGTGCGGTGGGGGGGACTGAAGCTTTCTTT.

V and J are TRBV5-4 and TRBJ1-4, with 7 bases fitting TRBD1. After removal of 1 base from V and 8 bases from J, the junction contained 5 bases not matched to a gene. This CDR3 has 14 residues. Germline V gene data show CDR1 as SGHNT and CDR2 as YYREEE (reference sequence). The CDR3 loop is CASSLSQGDEKLFF. Here the CDR3 DNA reads TGTGCCAGCAGCTTGAGTCAGGGGGACGAAAAACTGTTTTTT.

This chain joins TRBV28 and TRBJ1-2, with 8 nucleotides matching TRBD1. The CDR3 loop spans 14 amino acids. Germline CDR1 MDHEN, CDR2 SYDVKM. Trimming removed 4 bases from V and 6 bases from J; junction bases left unmatched: 7. CDR3 loop: CASSWDRRLNGYTF. The CDR3, as DNA: TGTGCCAGCAGTTGGGACAGGAGATTGAATGGCTACACCTTC.

The chain recombines TRBV2 with TRBJ1-6; D is possibly TRBD1 (5 bases). Germline V lookup: CDR1 SNHLY, CDR2 FYNNEI. V was clipped by 6 bases and J by 7 bases, with 13 bases between them. The CDR3 spans 14 residues. The CDR3 reads CASSVGGGNSPLHF. The CDR3 DNA follows: TGTGCCAGCAGCGTGGGGGGTGGAAATTCACCCCTCCACTTT.

This chain uses TRBV5-1 with TRBJ2-2, with 9 positions matching TRBD2. Germline CDR1 reads SGHRS; CDR2 reads YFSETQ. J gave up 1 base and V 4 bases, and 23 bases lay outside the gene matches. This CDR3 comprises 22 residues. The CDR3 spells CASSRTRGFGASSGKNTGELFF. The CDR3 coding sequence is TGCGCCAGCAGCCGGACAAGGGGCTTCGGGGCCTCTAGCGGGAAGAACACCGGGGAGCTGTTTTTT.

This clone was picked up one time. This chain links TRBV4-3 with TRBJ1-6, with D uncertain. The germline V gene has CDR1 LGHNA and CDR2 YSLEER. The CDR3 covers 14 residues. V gave up 0 bases and J gave up 10 bases, with 10 bases separating them. The CDR3 loop reads CASSQDRGGSPLHF. The CDR3 nucleotides are TGCGCCAGCAGCCAAGACCGGGGAGGGTCACCCCTCCACTTT.

This chain joins TRBV18 and TRBJ1-2, with no clear D. Trimming pared 5 bases from V and 0 bases from J, leaving 13 bases between. The germline gives CDR1 KGHSH, CDR2 LQKENI. The CDR3 length is 15 residues. The CDR3 sequence: CASSSAPGSNYGYTF. The CDR3 coding sequence is TGTGCCAGCTCATCCGCCCCGGGGTCTAACTATGGCTACACCTTC.

The chain couples TRBV12-5 to TRBJ2-2; the D gene is possibly TRBD1 (5 bases). Germline V gene data show CDR1 as LGHNT and CDR2 as FRNRAP. This CDR3 contains 16 residues. The germline V and J ends were trimmed by 4 bases and 1 base, with 13 bases remaining between them. The CDR3 bases are TGTGCTAGTGGTTCTGCACGGCAGGGGAACACCGGGGAGCTGTTTTTT. This sequence encodes CASGSARQGNTGELFF.

Here the CDR3 reads CASSEHRDAQPQHF. The CDR3 bases are TGCGCCAGCAGTGAGCACAGGGACGCTCAGCCCCAGCATTTT. V and J are TRBV10-2 and TRBJ1-5, with D possibly TRBD1 on 6 matching bases. Per germline, CDR1 WSHSY and CDR2 SAAADI. There are 14 residues in the CDR3. Trimming stripped 2 bases from V and 6 bases from J, with 11 bases between.

Here the CDR3 reads CAWRNRGLETQYF. DNA of the CDR3: TGTGCCTGGAGGAACAGGGGTTTGGAGACCCAGTACTTC. V gene TRBV30 combines with J gene TRBJ2-5, with 7 bases matching TRBD1. There are 13 residues in the CDR3. Trimming at V came to 3 bases and at J to 5 bases, leaving 6 bases not matched to a gene. Germline V gene lookup returns CDR1 GTSNPN and CDR2 SVGIG (reference sequence).

The chain has TRBV2 and TRBJ2-2; a possible D gene is TRBD1 (5 bases). This CDR3 comprises 16 residues. Trimming took off 3 bases at V and 1 base at J, with 12 bases between the two ends. CDR1 SNHLY and CDR2 FYNNEI come from the germline V gene. In DNA, the CDR3 is TGTGCCAGCAGTGATTTTATACAGGTGAACACCGGGGAGCTGTTTTTT. This translates into CASSDFIQVNTGELFF.

The gene calls are TRBV6-5 and TRBJ1-1; TRBD1 agrees at 8 bases. The trim removed 9 bases at V and 5 bases at J, leaving 8 bases unmatched. Germline loops: CDR1 MNHEY, CDR2 SVGAGI. This CDR3 contains 13 residues. CDR3: CASCRGRGTEAFF. The CDR3 DNA is TGTGCCAGTTGCAGGGGGCGGGGGACTGAAGCTTTCTTT.

The rearrangement joins TRBV2 to TRBJ2-5, with TRBD2 identical over 8 bases. V shed 10 bases and J 4 bases; nucleotides not matched to a gene: 14. This CDR3 region has 15 residues. CDR1 and CDR2 (germline): SNHLY, FYNNEI. CDR3 protein: CATTGGERIGETQYF. The CDR3 DNA is TGTGCCACCACGGGGGGGGAAAGGATTGGAGAGACCCAGTACTTC. Drawing the rest from reference TRBV2 and TRBJ2-5, the complete variable domain is EPEVTQTPSHQVTQMGQEVILRCVPISNHLYFYWYRQILGQKVEFLVSFYNNEISEKSEIFDDQFSVERPDGSNFTLKIRSTKLEDSAMYFCATTGGERIGETQYFGPGTRLLVL.

The chain has TRBV30 and TRBJ1-4; D gene ambiguous. The CDR3 has 17 residues. The V gene lost 0 bases and the J gene lost 1 base, with 15 bases spanning the gap. CDR1 and CDR2 from the germline V gene are GTSNPN and SVGIG (reference sequence). The CDR3 is CAWSVVERYRTNEKLFF. The CDR3 DNA reads TGTGCCTGGAGTGTAGTAGAACGGTACAGAACTAATGAAAAACTGTTTTTT.

The V and J genes are TRBV6-2 or TRBV6-3 and TRBJ2-3; D not resolved. The V gene's germline CDR1 is MNHEY and CDR2 SVGEGT. The CDR3 is 15 amino acids. Trimming pared 4 bases from V and 4 bases from J, leaving 15 bases between. The CDR3 nucleotides are TGTGCCAGCAGTTTACTCATTGCTACAGCAGATACGCAGTATTTT. Protein product: CASSLLIATADTQYF.